A single sample gave rise to the 5 T cell receptor beta chains below, sequenced in a study of cytomegalovirus exposure and HLA in healthy donors. Primers: 60 Vbeta forward and 13 Jbeta reverse. Measured with immunoSEQ multiplex PCR; TCRdb has only the in-frame clones, and not every one. The table includes some 200,000 clones, more than 75% detected once. Sequencing was done on a sample of PBMCs. The receptors stem from a girl younger than two in good health and CMV-seronegative.

The V and J genes are TRBV27 and TRBJ1-5; perhaps TRBD1 as D (5 bases). Trimming removed 3 bases at V and 4 bases at J, with 10 bases between. The CDR3 is 14 amino acids. Germline CDR1 MNHEY, CDR2 SMNVEV (reference sequence). The CDR3 region is CASSFRKGNQPQHF. In DNA, the CDR3 is TGTGCCAGCAGTTTTAGGAAGGGGAATCAGCCCCAGCATTTT.

The rearrangement joins TRBV6-5 to TRBJ1-6; D gene uncertain. Germline CDR1 reads MNHEY; CDR2 reads SVGAGI. Trimming removed 3 bases from V and 7 bases from J, with 16 bases in between. The CDR3 spans 16 residues. CDR3 coding DNA: TGTGCCAGCAGTTATAATGGGAGGGTAGAGAATTCACCCCTCCACTTT. Protein product: CASSYNGRVENSPLHF.

The V and J genes are TRBV29-1 and TRBJ2-1; D gene ambiguous. This CDR3 region has 13 residues. CDR1 is SQVTM and CDR2 is ANQGSEA in the germline V gene. V was cut by 4 bases and J by 1 base, with 8 bases left in between. CDR3 region: CSVVTVSYNEQFF. DNA for the CDR3: TGCAGCGTTGTTACGGTTTCCTACAATGAGCAGTTCTTC.

The chain joins TRBV28 to TRBJ2-7; TRBD2 matches at 7 bases. The CDR3 extends over 14 amino acids. CDR1 MDHEN and CDR2 SYDVKM come from the germline V gene. The junction had 3 bases not matched to a gene; V was cut back by 2 bases and J by 2 bases. CDR3 region: CASSLVRGAYEQYF. Written as DNA, the CDR3 is TGTGCCAGCAGTTTAGTCCGGGGGGCCTACGAGCAGTACTTC.

This sequence joins TRBV11-2 and TRBJ1-6, with D possibly being TRBD1 (6 bases). CDR3 length equals 17 residues. The V gene lost 4 bases and the J gene lost 8 bases, with 21 bases spanning the gap. The V gene's germline CDR1 is SGHAT and CDR2 FQNNGV. For the CDR3, the DNA is TGTGCCAGCAGCTCGACAGGAAGAACGTCTATATATTCACCCCTCCACTTT. Translating it yields CASSSTGRTSIYSPLHF.